What follows describes a single TCR beta chain. The table lists this clonotype with a few counts. Its antigen specificity is not known. Within one base of it there is no much larger clone, and no base qualities were kept. The sample is drawn from a study of T-cell memory formation after mild COVID-19 listed by TCRdb under 2021. The study in broad terms: Most TCR sequence clusters were specific to one of the two donors. Longitudinal TCRalpha and TCRbeta repertoire sequencing tracked T-cell clones expanding and contracting after mild COVID-19 in a couple of donors. The cohort was made up of two young adult volunteers, one female and one male, who were previously healthy.

Sequenced using an Illumina NovaSeq 6000. cDNA libraries for TCRalpha and TCRbeta were prepared by 5'RACE using constant-segment primers, with sample barcodes and unique molecular identifiers added. Trizol reagent was used to extract RNA from every sample. Libraries were amplified in two PCR steps, with a second sample barcode and Illumina TruSeq adapters added in the second step. Libraries were sequenced on an Illumina NovaSeq with 2 x 150 bp paired-end reads. The authors processed their data as follows. Reads were demultiplexed and collapsed into UMI-guided consensus sequences with migec v1.2.7. Using mixcr v2.1.11, UMI consensuses were aligned to TRA and TRB V and J templates and then assembled into clonotypes. Clonotypes were classified as expanded or contracted when called significant by both edgeR and NoisET, with noise models trained on biological replicates. edgeR calls used a false discovery rate-adjusted p below 0.01 and a log2 fold-change threshold of 1. As an exploratory analysis of dynamics, max-normalized trajectories of the 1000 most abundant clonotypes were examined with PCA combined with hierarchical clustering. The CD4 or CD8 phenotype of responding clones was assigned using the separately sequenced CD4+ and CD8+ repertoires. The public reads were reanalyzed by TCRdb: fastp trimming at Q25, MiXCR alignment, in-frame beta chains only. Rows are unified per CDR3 protein, each entry keeping the most common DNA and genes. Here the V and J calls rest on TCRdb's processing, not on the authors' analysis. The sample yields about 68,000 distinct CDR3 sequences; 15% to 20% were counted once. The ten largest account for roughly a third of the sample.

Ficoll-Paque density gradient centrifugation was the method used to isolate PBMCs. Findings and caveats that apply to the study as a whole: Contracting CD4+ clones were located mainly in the CM and EM memory subsets, whereas CD8+ clones were found to be enriched in EMRA. SARS-CoV-2 specificity was not confirmed for the second-wave clones peaking on day 37. Some responding clones were detected in pre-infection memory, which suggested that pre-existing cross-reactive memory T cells had joined the SARS-CoV-2 response. From day 15 to 85, contracting clones showed balanced CD4/CD8 phenotypes, whereas a second wave of clones that expanded from day 15 to 37 leaned towards CD4+. Only a couple of mild cases were covered by the study, and larger cohorts that include severe cases with pre-infection samples were considered necessary.

Material: PBMCs or a T cell subset sorted from them (not recorded which). This receptor was obtained from an adult woman who had mild COVID-19 (a few samples of this study predate the infection). The sample titles of this study are shuffled in the database, so cell type and time point are left out; the donor was told from shared clones.

The CDR3 reads CASGQGGWEQYF. The DNA sequence is given as TGTGCCAGCGGACAGGGAGGTTGGGAGCAGTACTTC. The chain couples TRBV9 to TRBJ2-7; 8 junctional bases match TRBD1. V trim: 7 bases; J trim: 7 bases; unmatched bases: 7. Via the germline V gene, CDR1 is SGDLS and CDR2 YYNGEE. Including the terminal cysteine and phenylalanine, the CDR3 comprises 12 residues. Just the 36-base CDR3 DNA is kept, in frame starting at base 1. The reference TRBV9 and TRBJ2-7 proteins fill in what lies around the CDR3, so the full variable domain reads DSGVTQTPKHLITATGQRVTLRCSPRSGDLSVYWYQQSLDQGLQFLIQYYNGEERAKGNILERFSAQQFPDLHSELNLSSLELGDSALYFCASGQGGWEQYFGPGTRLTVT.